Each of the 17 T cell receptor beta chains below was sequenced from the same sample in a study of blood T cells in healthy people across ages. It was with a sample-barcoded 5' primer and a J-beta primer mix that a second PCR of roughly 7 to 12 cycles was run. TCRdb fed the 5' RACE reads into MiXCR, producing one record per CDR3 protein. The sample includes about 1.5 million distinct CDR3 sequences, approximately 39% of them seen just once. The material sequenced was blood. The receptors come from a woman between 18 and 30 years old in good health.

CDR3 nucleotides: TGTGCCAGCAGCGAAGGAGGGGATTACAGGGACAATGAGCAGTTCTTC. Protein product: CASSEGGDYRDNEQFF. The genes are TRBV28 and TRBJ2-1; the D gene could be TRBD1 or TRBD2 (6 bases each). The CDR3 runs to 16 residues. The V and J ends lost 6 bases and 5 bases respectively, with 20 bases between them. Germline CDR1 is MDHEN and CDR2 is SYDVKM.

The V and J genes are TRBV6-2 or TRBV6-3 and TRBJ1-5; D remains ambiguous. This CDR3 is built from 15 residues. Germline lookup yields CDR1 MNHEY and CDR2 SVGEGT. Trimming took 2 bases from V and 4 from J, leaving 12 bases between them. DNA of the CDR3: TGTGCCAGCAGTTACCTTTGGACGGTGAATCAGCCCCAGCATTTT. It codes for CASSYLWTVNQPQHF.

This clonotype was counted a few times. V usage is TRBV9 and J usage is TRBJ1-2; no clear D gene. Per the germline V gene, CDR1 is SGDLS and CDR2 is YYNGEE. CDR3 length: 13 residues. V lost 2 bases and J lost 4, with 9 bases in between. In DNA form, the CDR3 reads TGTGCCAGCAGCGTTGGTAGGTCCTATGGCTACACCTTC. This gives the protein CASSVGRSYGYTF.

For the CDR3, the DNA is TGTGCCAGCAGCGTACTGGCAGCGTCGGACGAGCAGTACTTC. It translates to CASSVLAASDEQYF. The chain employs TRBV9 and TRBJ2-7, with unresolved D. V was shortened by 1 base and J by 5 bases, with 13 bases between the two germline ends. Germline CDR1 reads SGDLS; CDR2 reads YYNGEE. This CDR3 region has 14 residues.

This clonotype appeared a few times. The chain joins TRBV25-1 to TRBJ2-7; 10 bases are shared with TRBD1. Per germline, CDR1 MGHDK and CDR2 SYGVNS. Unmatched junction bases numbered 10, after V lost 5 bases and J lost 6 bases. The CDR3 runs 15 residues. The CDR3 nucleotides read TGTGCCAGCAGTCCTCCGGGACAGGGGATAACCGAGCAGTACTTC. Translated: CASSPPGQGITEQYF.

This clonotype was observed at least ten times. This rearrangement joins TRBV6-1 to TRBJ2-5; 8 nucleotides line up with TRBD1. Trimming removed 1 base from V and 2 bases from J; junction bases left unmatched: 3. Germline lookup yields CDR1 MNHNS and CDR2 SASEGT. The CDR3 runs to 15 residues. The CDR3 DNA sequence: TGTGCCAGCAGTGAAGAAACAGGGGGGCAAGAGACCCAGTACTTC. Its translation: CASSEETGGQETQYF.

The rearrangement uses TRBV10-3 and TRBJ2-5; 9 bases agree with TRBD2. V dropped 5 bases and J dropped 4; count of bases not matched to a gene: 8. CDR1 ENHRY and CDR2 SYGVKD come from the germline V gene. CDR3 length equals 15 residues. DNA of the CDR3: TGTGCCATCAGTAACCCCGGGACTAGCCTAGAGACCCAGTACTTC. Translating it yields CAISNPGTSLETQYF.

The chain links TRBV11-1 to TRBJ2-1; D assignment may be TRBD1 or TRBD2 (5 bases each). Germline CDR1 and CDR2: SGHAT and FQDESV (reference sequence). V shed 5 bases and J shed 9 bases, with 20 bases lying between them. This CDR3 region has 15 residues. The CDR3 loop is CASSLEGRSLIEQFF. CDR3 in DNA: TGTGCCAGCAGCCTCGAGGGGCGGAGCCTCATTGAGCAGTTCTTC.

The rearrangement links TRBV12-3 or TRBV12-4 to TRBJ1-1; D unresolved. Trimming pared 5 bases from V and 9 bases from J, leaving 13 bases between. The CDR3 length is 12 residues. The CDR3 sequence: CASSLRVSKAFF. CDR3 in DNA: TGTGCCAGCAGTCTCCGGGTCTCTAAAGCTTTCTTT.

This clonotype was seen only a few times. The rearrangement joins TRBV20-1 to TRBJ2-2; TRBD2 aligns across 12 bases. Germline V CDR1 and CDR2: DFQATT, SNEGSKA (reference sequence). Trimming took 3 bases from V and 0 from J; bases not matched to a gene: 5. CDR3 length equals 17 residues. The DNA of the CDR3 is TGCAGTGCTAGCCTACTAGCGGGAGGTTCGAACACCGGGGAGCTGTTTTTT. Encoded protein: CSASLLAGGSNTGELFF.

V and J are TRBV12-3 or TRBV12-4 and TRBJ2-3, with 9 bases identical to TRBD2. The V segment lost 5 bases and the J segment 2 bases; nucleotides outside the gene matches: 11. The CDR3 length is 17 residues. The CDR3 loop is CASSITKRGEYTDTQYF. The CDR3 DNA follows: TGTGCCAGCAGTATAACTAAGCGGGGGGAATACACAGATACGCAGTATTTT.

The chain couples TRBV6-5 to TRBJ2-1; D is tentatively TRBD1 or TRBD2 (5 bases each). V dropped 0 bases and J dropped 0 bases, with 12 bases sitting between them. Germline V CDR1 and CDR2: MNHEY, SVGAGI. The CDR3 loop spans 17 amino acids. In DNA form, the CDR3 reads TGTGCCAGCAGTTACTCGAGGGACGGTAGCTCCTACAATGAGCAGTTCTTC. It specifies CASSYSRDGSSYNEQFF.

V is TRBV20-1 and J is TRBJ2-4, with TRBD1 matching over 10 bases. This CDR3 region has 15 residues. After removal of 3 bases from V and 12 bases from J, the junction contained 14 bases not matched to a gene. In germline, CDR1 is DFQATT, CDR2 SNEGSKA (reference sequence). CDR3 DNA sequence: TGCAGTGCTAGTGGGACAGGGGAGCGACCGGTTAATCAGTACTTC. This translates into CSASGTGERPVNQYF.

This chain uses TRBV3-1 with TRBJ2-2, with 13 nucleotides matching TRBD2. Losses at the gene ends were 2 bases for V and 13 bases for J; bases not matched to a gene: 13. Germline values: CDR1 LGHDT, CDR2 YNNKEL (reference sequence). The CDR3 covers 17 residues. The CDR3 nucleotides read TGTGCCAGCAGCCAACATACCGGGACTAGCGGGGTCTGGGGGCTGTTTTTT. Protein: CASSQHTGTSGVWGLFF. Filled out from reference TRBV3-1 and TRBJ2-2, the complete variable domain reads DTAVSQTPKYLVTQMGNDKSIKCEQNLGHDTMYWYKQDSKKFLKIMFSYNNKELIINETVPNRFSPKSPDKAHLNLHINSLELGDSAVYFCASSQHTGTSGVWGLFFGEGSRLTVL.

The chain recombines TRBV20-1 with TRBJ2-3, with TRBD2 matching over 8 bases. With 5 bases clipped from V and 2 bases from J, the junction kept 6 bases outside the gene matches. The CDR3 extends over 14 amino acids. Germline values: CDR1 DFQATT, CDR2 SNEGSKA (reference sequence). CDR3 amino acids: CSAYSGTYTDTQYF. CDR3 bases: TGCAGTGCTTATAGCGGGACCTACACAGATACGCAGTATTTT.

The chain recombines TRBV7-9 with TRBJ2-3, with a weak D call TRBD1 (5 bases). The V end lost 5 bases, the J end lost 3 bases, and 18 bases lay between the germline ends. In germline, CDR1 is SEHNR, CDR2 FQNEAQ (reference sequence). This CDR3 region has 16 residues. The CDR3 bases are TGTGCCAGCAGCCAACCGGGCAGGGCCGGGACAGATACGCAGTATTTT. It translates to CASSQPGRAGTDTQYF.

The V call is TRBV20-1, the J call TRBJ2-3; perhaps TRBD1 as D (6 bases). Trimming took 0 bases from V and 3 from J, leaving 16 bases between them. Germline V lookup: CDR1 DFQATT, CDR2 SNEGSKA (reference sequence). The CDR3 consists of 16 residues. CDR3 DNA sequence: TGCAGTGCTAGAGAGGCCAGGGGAATAAGGACAGATACGCAGTATTTT. Translation gives CSAREARGIRTDTQYF.